One sample yielded the 17 T cell receptor beta chains listed below, sequenced in a study of T cell repertoires in cytomegalovirus infection (dated by TCRdb to the late 2010s). Per the publication, the treatment or condition label means: in vitro stimulation with specific CMV peptide epitopes to enrich CMV-specific T cells. Data came from an Illumina HiSeq 1500. Starting from the raw public reads, TCRdb applied fastp trimming at Q25, assembled clones with MiXCR and retained in-frame beta chains. Rows with one shared CDR3 protein collapse into an entry with the most common genes and DNA. The sample table holds approximately 990,000 distinct CDR3 sequences, of which 31% were seen once. The top ten hold around 15% of the sample. These receptors lack a known antigen. The material sequenced was cultured CD8+ T cells from PBMCs, taken from culture after CMV antigen stimulation. These receptors came from a human donor in good health (CMV status not recorded). Some clones in this sample may be carry-over from other donors' samples.

This clonotype was seen ten or more times. V gene TRBV7-2 combines with J gene TRBJ2-1; 11 bases align to TRBD1. The CDR3 consists of 15 residues. Per germline, CDR1 SGHTA and CDR2 FQGNSA. V lost 3 bases to trimming and J lost 4 bases; unmatched junction nucleotides: 2. The CDR3 spells CASSFGQGAYNEQFF. The CDR3 bases are TGTGCCAGCAGCTTCGGACAGGGGGCGTACAATGAGCAGTTCTTC.

The chain is built from TRBV4-2 and TRBJ2-1, with 10 bases matching TRBD2. The V gene's germline CDR1 is LGHNA and CDR2 YNFKEQ. The CDR3 contains 18 residues. The V gene end was trimmed by 1 base and the J gene end by 5 bases; junction bases not matched to a gene: 11. CDR3 sequence (DNA): TGTGCCAGCAGCCAAGTTAGCGGGGGGCCTCGAAAGGACAATGAGCAGTTCTTC. Its translation is CASSQVSGGPRKDNEQFF.

This clonotype turned up a few times. The chain couples TRBV12-3 or TRBV12-4 to TRBJ1-3, with D perhaps TRBD1 (5 bases). The CDR3 covers 15 residues. The V end was cut by 2 bases, the J end by 4 bases, with 12 bases between. This CDR3 is CASSLQGLWGNTIYF. In DNA, the CDR3 is TGTGCCAGCAGTTTACAGGGCCTCTGGGGAAACACCATATATTTT.

The chain couples TRBV27 to TRBJ2-3; 10 bases are a match to TRBD2. CDR3 size: 15 residues. From germline, CDR1 is MNHEY and CDR2 SMNVEV (reference sequence). Losses at the gene ends were 8 bases for V and 2 bases for J; bases not matched to a gene: 7. The CDR3 is CASRALAGATDTQYF. DNA for the CDR3: TGTGCCAGCCGGGCGCTAGCGGGGGCCACAGATACGCAGTATTTT.

The J gene is TRBJ1-6, the V gene TRBV4-3; perhaps TRBD1 as D (5 bases). The CDR3 runs 17 residues. The germline CDR1 and CDR2 sequences are LGHNA and YSLEER. Between the trimmed V and J ends, which lost 0 bases and 7 bases, there was a span of 16 bases. The CDR3 reads CASSQEVTTRGNSPLHF. CDR3 sequence (DNA): TGCGCCAGCAGCCAAGAAGTTACTACGCGGGGCAATTCACCCCTCCACTTT.

The gene calls are TRBV12-3 or TRBV12-4 and TRBJ1-2; D might be TRBD1 (5 bases). Deletions cut 6 bases from V and 8 bases from J, with 19 bases between. This CDR3 has 14 residues. As DNA, the CDR3 is TGTGCCAGCAGCACAGGCGGCTTACTATCGGGCTACACCTTC. The encoded protein is CASSTGGLLSGYTF.

This chain links TRBV19 with TRBJ1-2, with TRBD1 identical over 7 bases. The CDR3 is 14 amino acids. J gave up 5 bases and V 7 bases, and 10 bases lay outside the gene matches. From germline, CDR1 is LNHDA and CDR2 SQIVND (reference sequence). This CDR3 is CASNSGGTGYGYTF. DNA of the CDR3: TGTGCCAGTAATTCAGGGGGAACGGGGTATGGCTACACCTTC.

The chain has TRBV19 and TRBJ1-1; D is unresolved. The CDR3 spans 14 residues. Germline CDR1 and CDR2: LNHDA and SQIVND (reference sequence). V lost 7 bases to trimming and J lost 5 bases, with 17 bases between them. This chain's CDR3 is CASNTFYRDTEAFF. Written as DNA, the CDR3 is TGTGCCAGTAATACTTTCTATAGGGATACTGAAGCTTTCTTT.

The genes are TRBV28 and TRBJ1-2; TRBD1 aligns across 7 bases. Germline V gene lookup returns CDR1 MDHEN and CDR2 SYDVKM. The CDR3 length is 14 residues. V shed 5 bases and J 9 bases; nucleotides not matched to a gene: 12. The CDR3, as DNA: TGTGCCAGCAGTGCTTTGGGGACAGTGGAAAGCTACACCTTC. Residues: CASSALGTVESYTF.

This clonotype was observed a handful of times. This sequence joins TRBV27 and TRBJ2-3, with 11 bases identical to TRBD1. Germline CDR1 is MNHEY and CDR2 is SMNVEV (reference sequence). The CDR3 runs 16 residues. V dropped 5 bases and J dropped 5; count of bases not matched to a gene: 9. CDR3 sequence reads: CASSPIGQGAIDTQYF. The CDR3 coding sequence is TGTGCCAGCAGTCCGATAGGACAGGGGGCGATAGATACGCAGTATTTT.

There are a few counts of this clonotype. The rearrangement links TRBV6-2 or TRBV6-3 to TRBJ2-2, with TRBD2 as a possible D gene (5 bases). This CDR3 has 16 residues. From germline, CDR1 is MNHEY and CDR2 SVGEGT. Trimming took off 2 bases at V and 5 bases at J, with 15 bases between the two ends. The CDR3 nucleotides are TGTGCCAGCAGTTACAGAATCGGGGTTCCGACCGGGGAGCTGTTTTTT. Its protein product is CASSYRIGVPTGELFF.

The V and J genes are TRBV18 and TRBJ1-1, with D perhaps matching TRBD1 (5 bases). CDR1 and CDR2 from the germline V gene are KGHSH and LQKENI. The CDR3 is 15 residues long. Trimming stripped 2 bases from V and 1 base from J, with 11 bases between. Here the CDR3 DNA reads TGTGCCAGCTCACCAGGGGCAGTATGGAACACTGAAGCTTTCTTT. This translates into CASSPGAVWNTEAFF. Using reference TRBV18 and TRBJ1-1 for the parts outside the CDR3, the full variable domain is NAGVMQNPRHLVRRRGQEARLRCSPMKGHSHVYWYRQLPEEGLKFMVYLQKENIIDESGMPKERFSAEFPKEGPSILRIQQVVRGDSAAYFCASSPGAVWNTEAFFGQGTRLTVV.

This clonotype was counted many times. Written as DNA, the CDR3 is TGTGCCAGCAGCTTAGAACGGGGGGCGGGAGATACGCAGTATTTT. Protein: CASSLERGAGDTQYF. The V call is TRBV7-2, the J call TRBJ2-3, with D possibly matching TRBD2 (7 bases). V gave up 1 base and J gave up 5 bases, with 13 bases separating them. The CDR3 totals 15 residues. The germline V gene has CDR1 SGHTA and CDR2 FQGNSA.

This clonotype was seen only a few times. V and J are TRBV6-1 and TRBJ1-2, with 8 bases aligning to TRBD1. Germline CDR1 is MNHNS and CDR2 is SASEGT. The CDR3 sequence is 15 residues long. V lost 6 bases, J lost 2 bases, and 8 bases stayed unmatched. The CDR3 spells CASRVPGQANYGYTF. The CDR3 DNA reads as TGTGCCAGCAGGGTTCCGGGACAGGCGAACTATGGCTACACCTTC.

A note on this clonotype: One end of the junction fails to match germline, which may point to a read error. The chain employs TRBV4-1 and TRBJ2-3; 9 bases agree with TRBD2. From germline, CDR1 is MGHRA and CDR2 YSYEKL. This CDR3 comprises 17 residues. The CDR3 bases are TGTGCCAGCAGCCAACCGGGACTAGCTGGAGGCACAGATACGCAGTATTTT. Residues: CASSQPGLAGGTDTQYF.

The chain combines TRBV7-9 with TRBJ2-7; TRBD1 agrees at 8 bases. This CDR3 spans 16 amino acids. V lost 5 bases to trimming and J lost 0 bases; unmatched junction nucleotides: 9. CDR1 and CDR2 from the germline V gene are SEHNR and FQNEAQ (reference sequence). The CDR3 reads CASSVTGTGSSYEQYV. CDR3 bases: TGTGCCAGCAGCGTAACCGGGACAGGAAGCTCCTACGAGCAGTACGTC.

The genes are TRBV14 and TRBJ1-1; the D gene is possibly TRBD1 (6 bases). Trimming removed 1 base at V and 4 bases at J, with 13 bases between. From germline, CDR1 is SGHDN and CDR2 FVKESK. This CDR3 has 15 amino acids. CDR3 amino acids: CASSQVGQRGTEAFF. The CDR3 DNA is TGTGCCAGCAGCCAAGTAGGACAGAGAGGCACTGAAGCTTTCTTT.